This T cell receptor beta chain was sequenced in a study of T cell repertoires in cytomegalovirus infection. Notes on the study in general: HLA-C-restricted TCR beta clonotypes specific for CMV led the ex vivo response.

This clonotype was found many times. Its target is not known. The CDR3 consists of 17 residues. With 5 bases clipped from V and 0 bases from J, the junction kept 10 bases outside the gene matches. CDR1 SGHTA and CDR2 FQGNSA come from the germline V gene. TCRdb re-analysed the reads in MiXCR, keeping a single row per CDR3 protein. The table includes about 310,000 distinct CDR3 sequences, roughly a sixth detected once. Sequencing input: PBMCs. The TCR comes from a human donor in good health (CMV status not recorded). Some clones in this sample may be carry-over from other donors' samples. This chain uses TRBV7-2 with TRBJ1-1; 9 nucleotides agree with TRBD1. CDR3 bases: TGTGCCAGCAGCCCAGGACAGGGACAGGGTATGAACACTGAAGCTTTCTTT. Amino acids: CASSPGQGQGMNTEAFF.